This entry concerns a single T cell receptor (beta chain). Its antigen is unknown. No much larger clonotype is one base removed from it; base qualities were not supplied. This sample's time point label indicates: baseline before first vaccination. The vaccinee samples were drawn from two UK trials, COV001 and COV002, one of which was a single-blind randomized controlled phase 2/3 trial testing AZD1222 (ChAdOx1 nCoV-19) in healthy adults. Trial participant PBMC samples were collected at day 0 and day 28 after the second dose for TCRbeta chain sequencing. These data originate in a study of T cell responses to AZD1222 COVID-19 vaccine (dated by TCRdb to the early 2020s). Notes on the research overall: Because spike-specific TCR depth and breadth did not differ between the two schedules, AZD1222 recipients who got a second dose at roughly 4 weeks were pooled with those who got a second dose at roughly 12 weeks. TCR sequencing was performed for 230 to 250 trial participants, of whom some 200 were given two doses of AZD1222 and around 26 were given two doses of MenACWY control vaccine. Enrollment into the trials was organized by age into subgroups of 18-55, 56-69 and 70-plus years, and those subgroups contained approximately 150, 30 and 60 TCR-sequenced participants, respectively. What the study reported, not specific to this receptor: A significant rise in spike-specific TCR breadth and depth was observed after two AZD1222 doses relative to day 0 and relative to MenACWY recipients. Participants were mostly white British, with more females than males. The authors suggested clonal diversity may have been underestimated. Conclusions about previously exposed vaccinees were limited because only six AZD1222 recipients were SARS-CoV-2 seropositive at baseline. Nearly half of unique spike-specific TCRs reportedly recognized epitopes outside regions mutated in the B.1.351 and B.1.1.7 variants. CD4 TCRs associated with the vaccine covered the entire spike protein, and the dominant responses were in regions 160-218 and 743-854. The 56-69-year group was small, and its depth increase did not reach significance, likely because of low power. Because no day 14 peak-response samples were available, the repertoires could be characterized only after the peak T cell response.

Based on the germline V gene, the CDR1 and CDR2 sequences are SGDLS and YYNGEE. Counted from cysteine to phenylalanine, this CDR3 has 15 amino acids. Of the read, only the CDR3 DNA is kept; its 45 bases are in frame from base 1. Trimming takes 6 bases from V and 8 bases from J, and the germline ends sit 21 bases apart. The CDR3 regions of human TCRbeta chains were analyzed by immunosequencing. As for the original processing: Repertoire TCRs were checked for matches against a reference library of SARS-CoV-2-specific TCRs that had been generated using the MIRA antigen-specificity platform. Breadth was defined as the fraction of unique TCRs that were SARS-CoV-2-associated. Depth was defined as the fraction of total T cells that were SARS-CoV-2-associated. Using the MIRA data, every spike-specific TCR was mapped to the spike region that the TCR reacted to and assigned to either a CD4 or a CD8 class. Log10-transformed breadth and depth values were compared by one-way ANOVA with Sidak's multiple comparisons tests. In TCRdb, the immuneACCESS table is reduced to in-frame sequences with V and J assigned. These tables do not hold every clone; where another copy was compared, an unresolved V gene accounts for under half, and the others remain unexplained. V, J and clone size are taken as reported in that table, and D and trimming were inferred from the DNA itself. The sample records about 85,000 clones, 80% to 90% of which are singletons. The ten largest clones add up to roughly 15% of the sample.

The chain uses TRBV9 and TRBJ2-1; the D region possibly corresponds to TRBD1 (6 bases align). The clonotype was recovered from an adult in good health. The sequencing used peripheral blood, collected on day 0 of AZD1222 vaccination. The DNA reads as follows: TGTGCCAGCACACGTCGACAGGCGACCCTGGATGAGCAGTTCTTC. It codes for CASTRRQATLDEQFF. This CDR3, with the reference TRBV9 and TRBJ2-1 proteins standing in past its ends, gives the full variable domain DSGVTQTPKHLITATGQRVTLRCSPRSGDLSVYWYQQSLDQGLQFLIQYYNGEERAKGNILERFSAQQFPDLHSELNLSSLELGDSALYFCASTRRQATLDEQFFGPGTRLTVL.